The clone carrying this T cell receptor beta chain was detected a few times. As yet, its antigen is unknown. This sample stems from a study of PD-1 blockade in classical Hodgkin lymphoma. Regarding time point: cycle 4 day 1 (C4D1), after 6 weeks of nivolumab. There was relapse after autologous stem cell transplantation in every patient, and there was variation in brentuximab vedotin exposure. Points from the study as a whole: Relapsed/refractory patients reportedly had lower baseline diversity than newly diagnosed patients. Later analyses included only patients treated at least 1 year post-ASCT.

Generated by immunoSEQ multiplex PCR, the TCRdb table keeps only in-frame clones and is missing some. Of about 21,000 clones in the sample, roughly 77% were seen once. Per germline, CDR1 MNHEY and CDR2 SVGAGI. The CDR3 is 14 amino acids. V was clipped by 7 bases and J by 2 bases; unmatched bases: 3. The sequence was collected from a human donor with classical Hodgkin lymphoma. The input for sequencing was peripheral blood mononuclear cells (PBMCs), taken before the fourth cycle of nivolumab. This chain uses TRBV6-5 with TRBJ2-7, with TRBD2 matching 12 bases. CDR3 DNA: TGTGCCAGCAAGCTAGCGGGAGGGCCCTACGAGCAGTACTTC. Amino acids: CASKLAGGPYEQYF.